These T cell receptor beta chains were read from a single sample in a study of T cells in Graves' hyperthyroidism and ophthalmopathy. From the multiplex PCR reads, TCRdb called clonotypes with MiXCR, one entry per CDR3 protein. The data show fewer than 850,000 distinct CDR3 sequences, roughly 17% seen once. Sequenced: blood. The receptors come from a man in his fifties with Graves' hyperthyroidism. Each CDR3 is given without its conserved first and last residue. Each record gives: V gene, J gene, CDR3 protein.

TRBV7-2	TRBJ2-3	ASSLYRTSGRADTQY
TRBV28	TRBJ1-2	ASSLNTRAYGYT
TRBV20-1	TRBJ2-3	SAASRTGGASDTQY
TRBV19	TRBJ2-5	ASKRTGKEETQY
TRBV19	TRBJ2-2	ASSIGKGNTGELF
TRBV20-1	TRBJ2-5	SAVGTSGSQETQY
TRBV4-1	TRBJ2-7	ASSQPSILGVTYEQY
TRBV29-1	TRBJ1-3	SVELGVPGNTIY
TRBV25-1	TRBJ2-5	ASSEWTGAETQY
TRBV10-3	TRBJ2-7	AISTGTGGLGYEQY
TRBV12-3/TRBV12-4	TRBJ1-5	ASRPSGGTGFQPQH
TRBV28	TRBJ1-1	ASSLPDLITEAF
TRBV5-1	TRBJ2-4	ASSLSGRELAKNIQY
TRBV12-5	TRBJ1-2	ASGPGQNYGYT
TRBV28	TRBJ2-3	ASSLGGKGSTFTQY
TRBV5-6	TRBJ2-7	ASSFFGEGPSYEQY
TRBV20-1	TRBJ1-1	SALRVNTEAF
TRBV11-2	TRBJ2-5	ASSLGTGVQETQY
TRBV27	TRBJ2-2	ASSFWTSGMAGELF
TRBV7-2	TRBJ2-1	ASSLVGFGDEQF
TRBV7-8	TRBJ2-7	ASSLGVAGSPYEQY
TRBV2	TRBJ2-1	ASLAETYNEQF
TRBV20-1	TRBJ2-3	SAKAKGAFETQY
TRBV19	TRBJ1-5	ASSITGGSNQPQH
TRBV28	TRBJ2-7	ASSFPDRVRGEQY
TRBV9	TRBJ2-2	ASSSRGGLSQGGELF
TRBV20-1	TRBJ2-5	SARDPQGTFQETQY
TRBV18	TRBJ2-2	ASSPADSANTGELF
TRBV7-9	TRBJ1-4	ASSPDRGRVATNEKLF
TRBV7-9	TRBJ2-7	ASSHGGGQY
TRBV18	TRBJ2-7	ASSQRIGEQY
TRBV4-3	TRBJ2-1	ASSRSSGRTSTYNEQF
TRBV11-2	TRBJ2-2	ASSLDGSTGELF
TRBV30	TRBJ1-2	AWKFRGLPHGYT
TRBV30	TRBJ1-5	AWSAEGATSNQPQH
TRBV20-1	TRBJ2-5	SARHSRETQY
TRBV5-1	TRBJ2-5	ASSLGPSTGRVKDQY
TRBV5-1	TRBJ1-1	ASSLNRENTEVF
TRBV5-1	TRBJ2-1	ASSLATGFHNEQF
TRBV20-1	TRBJ1-4	SARGDRSDKLF
TRBV19	TRBJ2-1	ASRGLAGVRRNEQF
TRBV5-1	TRBJ1-2	ASSYENLYGYT
TRBV18	TRBJ2-6	ASSPGLARGANVLT
TRBV6-2/TRBV6-3	TRBJ2-3	ASSYLRLAASTDTQY
TRBV6-1	TRBJ1-2	ASTRLGYYGYT
TRBV19	TRBJ1-6	ASSISSGAFGSPLH
TRBV12-3/TRBV12-4	TRBJ1-6	ASSRQGAYSPLH
TRBV6-1	TRBJ1-5	ASSEAGAPNQPQH
TRBV3-1	TRBJ2-7	ASSHEPGTSGTYEQY
TRBV2	TRBJ2-1	ASSPTSGSFNNEQF
TRBV5-5	TRBJ2-7	VSSWTGGLYEQY
TRBV2	TRBJ2-5	ASSKSGTAYQETQY
TRBV28	TRBJ2-7	ASSLSGDHPHEQY
TRBV24-1	TRBJ2-1	ATSDLGGVNEQF
TRBV2	TRBJ2-2	ASNRLGATKGELF
TRBV27	TRBJ1-4	ASSLTGYKEKLF
TRBV28	TRBJ1-4	ASSLMGPLF